This passage covers 32 T cell receptor beta chains from one sample sequenced in a study of blood T cell repertoires in COVID-19. Data came from immunoSEQ multiplex PCR; TCRdb stores just in-frame clones and leaves some out. The profile covers 150,000 or so clones, with about 80% appearing a single time and approximately 4% taken by the ten largest. The sample comprised peripheral blood. The receptors derive from a woman in her sixties with acute or convalescent COVID-19.

This clone was found once. The J gene is TRBJ1-5, the V gene TRBV5-5; D may be TRBD1 (6 bases). Per the germline V gene, CDR1 is SGHKS and CDR2 is YYEKEE (reference sequence). Trimming took off 2 bases at V and 4 bases at J, with 13 bases between the two ends. The CDR3 contains 15 residues. CDR3 DNA: TGTGCCAGCAGCTTCCAAGGGGGAGCGAATCAGCCCCAGCATTTT. It translates to CASSFQGGANQPQHF.

The V and J genes are TRBV28 and TRBJ2-7, with a weak D call TRBD2 (5 bases). Per germline, CDR1 MDHEN and CDR2 SYDVKM. The CDR3 totals 16 residues. Trimming removed 6 bases from V and 1 base from J, with 19 bases in between. The CDR3, as DNA: TGTGCCAGCAGGACCAGTGCGTTCAGAGGGTCCTACGAGCAGTACTTC. Protein product: CASRTSAFRGSYEQYF.

V usage is TRBV4-1 and J usage is TRBJ1-2; 7 nucleotides line up with TRBD1. Germline V gene lookup returns CDR1 MGHRA and CDR2 YSYEKL. V lost 0 bases, J lost 11 bases, and 15 bases stayed unmatched. The CDR3 contains 16 residues. CDR3 amino acids: CASSQDFGQAVKGYTF. As DNA, the CDR3 is TGCGCCAGCAGCCAAGATTTCGGACAGGCGGTGAAAGGGTACACCTTC.

The chain couples TRBV27 to TRBJ1-5; TRBD1 agrees at 9 bases. Germline CDR1 MNHEY, CDR2 SMNVEV (reference sequence). This CDR3 region has 14 residues. V lost 6 bases and J lost 5; bases outside the gene matches: 5. This chain's CDR3 is CASSQQGAHQPQHF. CDR3 nucleotides: TGTGCCAGCAGCCAACAGGGGGCCCATCAGCCCCAGCATTTT.

The rearrangement uses TRBV14 and TRBJ2-1; D ambiguous. Trimming stripped 1 base from V and 1 base from J, with 8 bases between. Germline V CDR1 and CDR2: SGHDN, FVKESK. The CDR3 contains 15 residues. CDR3: CASSQVAASYNEQFF. In DNA form, the CDR3 reads TGTGCCAGCAGCCAAGTTGCTGCGTCCTACAATGAGCAGTTCTTC.

The genes are TRBV11-2 and TRBJ2-7; 8 nucleotides align to TRBD2. Germline V gives CDR1 SGHAT, CDR2 FQNNGV. This CDR3 comprises 15 residues. V gave up 1 base and J gave up 2 bases; unmatched junction bases: 4. CDR3 in amino acids: CASSLGLARPYEQYF. The CDR3 DNA reads TGTGCCAGCAGCTTAGGACTAGCGCGTCCCTACGAGCAGTACTTC.

The gene calls are TRBV27 and TRBJ1-1; unclear D gene. The length of the CDR3 is 14 residues. V gave up 0 bases and J gave up 4 bases, with 9 bases separating them. The germline gives CDR1 MNHEY, CDR2 SMNVEV (reference sequence). The DNA of the CDR3 is TGTGCCAGCAGTTTATCGGGTGGCGGCACTGAAGCTTTCTTT. This codes for CASSLSGGGTEAFF.

V is TRBV28 and J is TRBJ1-2; D possibly corresponds to TRBD1 (6 bases). Germline V gives CDR1 MDHEN, CDR2 SYDVKM. V lost 8 bases and J 2 bases, leaving 12 bases between the germline ends. The CDR3 contains 13 residues. CDR3 DNA sequence: TGTGCCAGCCTGCCGGACAGAAACTATGGCTACACCTTC. Its translation is CASLPDRNYGYTF.

This rearrangement joins TRBV28 to TRBJ2-1, with TRBD2 matching over 7 bases. With 4 bases clipped from V and 4 bases from J, the junction kept 16 bases outside the gene matches. Germline V CDR1 and CDR2: MDHEN, SYDVKM. The CDR3 spans 18 residues. DNA for the CDR3: TGTGCCAGCAGTTCCTGGGCACTAGCGACCGCGCGATACAATGAGCAGTTCTTC. It codes for CASSSWALATARYNEQFF.

This chain uses TRBV6-1 with TRBJ2-3; D is perhaps TRBD1 (7 bases). This CDR3 has 16 amino acids. Germline CDR1 and CDR2: MNHNS and SASEGT. V was shortened by 4 bases and J by 0 bases, with 14 bases between the two germline ends. CDR3 loop: CASSALRGASTDTQYF. CDR3 DNA: TGTGCCAGCAGTGCACTCAGGGGGGCTAGCACAGATACGCAGTATTTT.

The genes are TRBV6-6 and TRBJ2-6, with a weak D call TRBD1 (6 bases). The CDR3 is made up of 16 amino acids. Trimming shortened V by 5 bases and J by 1 base, and 12 bases separated the two germline ends. Germline loops: CDR1 MNHNY, CDR2 SVGAGI (reference sequence). CDR3: CASSRTGNSGANVLTF. The DNA for the CDR3 is TGTGCCAGCAGTCGAACAGGGAATTCTGGGGCCAACGTCCTGACTTTC.

The chain uses TRBV11-2 and TRBJ2-5; TRBD2 might be the D (6 bases). Germline-derived CDR1 and CDR2 are SGHAT and FQNNGV. The CDR3 covers 15 residues. V dropped 1 base and J dropped 3 bases, with 12 bases sitting between them. CDR3 sequence reads: CASSLGLVHEETQYF. The CDR3 DNA reads as TGTGCCAGCAGCTTAGGACTAGTACACGAAGAGACCCAGTACTTC.

The CDR3 sequence is CASSLGGPRLVAVEQYF. CDR3 in DNA: TGTGCCAGCAGCTTAGGGGGCCCGCGGCTAGTAGCGGTCGAGCAGTACTTC. This chain uses TRBV7-6 with TRBJ2-7; a weak D match, TRBD2 (6 bases). Trimming removed 1 base at V and 6 bases at J, with 22 bases between. The CDR3 is 17 amino acids. Germline CDR1 SGHVS, CDR2 FNYEAQ.

This clone appeared a few times. The chain joins TRBV2 to TRBJ1-2; 9 nucleotides agree with TRBD1. The ends lost 8 bases at V and 8 bases at J; junction bases unmatched: 9. This CDR3 is built from 13 residues. Germline-derived CDR1 and CDR2 are SNHLY and FYNNEI. The CDR3 sequence: CASLRDRETGYTF. The CDR3 coding sequence is TGTGCCAGCCTTAGGGACAGGGAAACGGGCTACACCTTC.

The CDR3 loop reads CASSSAGLSSYEQYF. CDR3 in DNA: TGTGCCAGCAGCTCAGCGGGACTCAGCTCCTACGAGCAGTACTTC. The chain carries TRBV7-9 and TRBJ2-7; TRBD2 aligns across 7 bases. J gave up 0 bases and V 4 bases, and 6 bases lay outside the gene matches. The CDR3 runs to 15 residues. Germline V CDR1 and CDR2: SEHNR, FQNEAQ (reference sequence).

This chain links TRBV28 with TRBJ2-7; 9 bases are a match to TRBD1. Germline V gene lookup returns CDR1 MDHEN and CDR2 SYDVKM. The CDR3 runs 15 residues. Trimming at V came to 6 bases and at J to 0 bases, leaving 6 bases not matched to a gene. Written as DNA, the CDR3 is TGTGCCAGCAGAAGGGGACAGGGACTCTCCTACGAGCAGTACTTC. Protein: CASRRGQGLSYEQYF.

The DNA of the CDR3 is TGTGCCAGCAGCCGCGACCTAGGACAGATCGCTAACTATGGCTACACCTTC. This codes for CASSRDLGQIANYGYTF. The J gene is TRBJ1-2, the V gene TRBV3-1 (or the pseudogene TRBV3-2); TRBD1 might be the D (6 bases). This CDR3 spans 17 amino acids. V was cut by 4 bases and J by 0 bases, with 18 bases left in between. The germline V gene has CDR1 LGHDT and CDR2 YNNKEL (reference sequence).

The chain carries TRBV7-2 and TRBJ2-1, with 7 nucleotides matching TRBD2. The CDR3 runs 15 residues. J lost 0 bases, V lost 5 bases, and 4 bases had no gene match. CDR1 SGHTA and CDR2 FQGNSA come from the germline V gene. The CDR3 loop reads CASSVSSGSYNEQFF. As DNA, the CDR3 is TGTGCCAGCAGCGTCTCTAGCGGCTCCTACAATGAGCAGTTCTTC.

This rearrangement joins TRBV9 to TRBJ2-3; weak D call: TRBD2 (5 bases). The CDR3 covers 15 residues. The germline V gene has CDR1 SGDLS and CDR2 YYNGEE. With 0 bases removed from V and 9 bases from J, the gap between germline ends came to 17 bases. In nucleotides, the CDR3 is TGTGCCAGCAGCGTAGGAGGTGGGAGCGTGCAAACGCAGTATTTT. Amino acid sequence: CASSVGGGSVQTQYF. The variable domain in full, with the rest retrieved from reference TRBV9 and TRBJ2-3, is DSGVTQTPKHLITATGQRVTLRCSPRSGDLSVYWYQQSLDQGLQFLIQYYNGEERAKGNILERFSAQQFPDLHSELNLSSLELGDSALYFCASSVGGGSVQTQYFGPGTRLTVL.

This clone came up once. The CDR3 DNA reads TGTGCCAGCAGACGTTCTACGACAGGGGGAAACGGAGGCTACACCTTC. Translating it yields CASRRSTTGGNGGYTF. The rearrangement uses TRBV28 and TRBJ1-2; 9 nucleotides match TRBD1. V lost 6 bases to trimming and J lost 8 bases; unmatched junction nucleotides: 16. This CDR3 region has 16 residues. In germline, CDR1 is MDHEN, CDR2 SYDVKM.

The rearrangement uses TRBV19 and TRBJ1-2, with a tentative D call TRBD1 (6 bases). Germline V gene data show CDR1 as LNHDA and CDR2 as SQIVND (reference sequence). V lost 6 bases to trimming and J lost 8 bases, with 16 bases between them. This CDR3 is 13 amino acids long. CDR3 amino acids: CASRVDSLKGYTF. The CDR3 DNA reads as TGTGCCAGTAGAGTGGACAGTTTGAAGGGCTACACCTTC.

The chain's CDR3 is CASSFAIVVAGTTDTQYF. The CDR3 DNA follows: TGTGCCAGCAGTTTCGCAATCGTCGTAGCGGGCACCACAGATACGCAGTATTTT. This chain links TRBV28 with TRBJ2-3; 7 nucleotides line up with TRBD2. Trimming at V came to 3 bases and at J to 2 bases, leaving 14 bases not matched to a gene. Germline CDR1 and CDR2: MDHEN and SYDVKM. The CDR3 sequence is 18 residues long.

The gene calls are TRBV6-5 and TRBJ2-1, with D possibly matching TRBD1 (5 bases). V gave up 0 bases and J gave up 3 bases, with 6 bases separating them. The CDR3 sequence is 14 residues long. CDR1 is MNHEY and CDR2 is SVGAGI in the germline V gene. CDR3 in DNA: TGTGCCAGCAGTTACTCTACAGGCTACAATGAGCAGTTCTTC. Protein sequence: CASSYSTGYNEQFF.

The rearrangement links TRBV3-1 (or the pseudogene TRBV3-2) to TRBJ2-5, with TRBD2 matching 10 bases. This CDR3 has 16 amino acids. Germline V CDR1 and CDR2: LGHDT, YNNKEL (reference sequence). Unmatched junction bases numbered 7, after V lost 1 base and J lost 5 bases. CDR3 loop: CASSQGTSGVGETQYF. In DNA, the CDR3 is TGTGCCAGCAGCCAAGGGACTAGCGGAGTTGGGGAGACCCAGTACTTC.

CDR3 coding DNA: TGTGCCAGCAGCCAAGGACTACCTGACAGGGGCCGTGAAAAACTGTTTTTT. Encoded protein: CASSQGLPDRGREKLFF. The chain joins TRBV3-1 (or the pseudogene TRBV3-2) to TRBJ1-4; 8 bases align to TRBD1. The CDR3 length is 17 residues. V was clipped by 1 base and J by 7 bases; unmatched bases: 11. The V gene's germline CDR1 is LGHDT and CDR2 YNNKEL (reference sequence).

The rearrangement uses TRBV12-3 or TRBV12-4 and TRBJ1-1, with no clear D. The CDR3 is 13 residues long. V was cut by 6 bases and J by 13 bases, with 21 bases left in between. CDR3 loop: CASSAGGLGAGFF. The DNA of the CDR3 is TGTGCCAGCAGCGCCGGAGGGTTAGGAGCCGGTTTCTTT.

V usage is TRBV12-5 and J usage is TRBJ1-6, with 9 bases aligning to TRBD1. CDR3 length equals 17 residues. V dropped 4 bases and J dropped 9; count of bases not matched to a gene: 13. The germline gives CDR1 LGHNT, CDR2 FRNRAP. CDR3 loop: CASGSNSFDRGFSPLHF. For the CDR3, the DNA is TGTGCTAGTGGTTCTAACTCCTTCGACAGGGGGTTTTCACCCCTCCACTTT.

The genes are TRBV28 and TRBJ2-1; tentatively, D is TRBD2 (6 bases). Germline V gene data show CDR1 as MDHEN and CDR2 as SYDVKM. CDR3 length equals 15 residues. V was clipped by 3 bases and J by 3 bases, with 12 bases between them. In nucleotides, the CDR3 is TGTGCCAGCAGTTTGTTTGCGACTAGCTACAATGAGCAGTTCTTC. Its protein product is CASSLFATSYNEQFF.

This rearrangement joins TRBV10-3 to TRBJ2-5; TRBD1 matches at 7 bases. Looked up from germline, CDR1 is ENHRY and CDR2 is SYGVKD. J lost 5 bases, V lost 6 bases, and 0 bases had no gene match. This CDR3 spans 11 amino acids. CDR3 coding DNA: TGTGCCATCAGACAGGGGGAGACCCAGTACTTC. It yields the protein CAIRQGETQYF.

This clone was recorded once. V is TRBV28 and J is TRBJ1-2; D remains ambiguous. This CDR3 comprises 14 residues. Trimming took off 1 base at V and 4 bases at J, with 10 bases between the two ends. CDR1 is MDHEN and CDR2 is SYDVKM in the germline V gene. The CDR3 reads CASSLYNSGYGYTF. Written as DNA, the CDR3 is TGTGCCAGCAGTTTATACAATTCAGGCTATGGCTACACCTTC.

The chain uses TRBV28 and TRBJ2-5, with TRBD2 identical over 8 bases. This CDR3 is 12 amino acids long. Trimming took 7 bases from V and 9 from J; bases not matched to a gene: 7. Germline CDR1 is MDHEN and CDR2 is SYDVKM. The DNA of the CDR3 is TGTGCCAGCACGCAGACTAGCGAGGCCCAGTACTTC. Translating gives CASTQTSEAQYF.

This clone showed up just a few times. This sequence joins TRBV10-3 and TRBJ2-1; a possible D gene is TRBD1 (6 bases). Germline CDR1 ENHRY, CDR2 SYGVKD. Trimming stripped 7 bases from V and 5 bases from J, with 12 bases between. This CDR3 has 13 amino acids. CDR3 sequence (DNA): TGTGCCATCAACCGACAGGCTAACAATGAGCAGTTCTTC. Protein product: CAINRQANNEQFF.